These T cell receptor beta chains were read from a single sample in a study of blood T cell repertoires in COVID-19. TCRdb's table, derived via immunoSEQ multiplex PCR, lists solely in-frame clones and lacks some. The table shows over 70,000 clones, with approximately 88% occurring only once. Sequencing was carried out using peripheral blood. These receptors were obtained from a woman at least 80 years old with acute or convalescent COVID-19. The CDR3 runs from the conserved cysteine through the conserved F or W. The order of the fields is V gene, clone size, J gene, D gene, CDR3 DNA, CDR3 protein. D genes are given only for firm matches. Only some rows state a clone size, as once, few, many or a class for expanded clones.

TRBV10-3	.	TRBJ1-2	.	TGTGCCATCAGTGAAGGCAGGGGAAACTATGGCTACACCTTC	CAISEGRGNYGYTF
TRBV2	.	TRBJ2-2	TRBD1	TGTGCCAGCAAACAGCCGGGACAGGGAAAGGTGGGCACCGGGGAGCTGTTTTTT	CASKQPGQGKVGTGELFF
TRBV30	few	TRBJ2-1	.	TGTGCCTGGAGTGTACAGGGCATCAGCTCCTACAATGAGCAGTTCTTC	CAWSVQGISSYNEQFF
TRBV10-3	.	TRBJ2-1	TRBD2	TGTGCCATCAGTGAGTACGGCGGGGGGGTGAATGAGCAGTTCTTC	CAISEYGGGVNEQFF
TRBV19	.	TRBJ2-2	TRBD1	TGTGCCAGTAGTAGCGGACAGGGGCGGTATCGGGGGGAGCTGTTTTTT	CASSSGQGRYRGELFF
TRBV7-2	.	TRBJ2-7	TRBD2	TGTGCCAGCAGCTTAGGCGGGAGGCCCCACGAGCAGTACTTC	CASSLGGRPHEQYF
TRBV2	.	TRBJ2-3	TRBD1	TGTGCCAGCAGTGAGGACAGGGATGATACGCAGTATTTT	CASSEDRDDTQYF
TRBV3-1/TRBV3-2	.	TRBJ1-3	.	TGTGCCAGCAGCCAAGATGGGACATCTGGAAACACCATATATTTT	CASSQDGTSGNTIYF
TRBV11-3	once	TRBJ2-3	TRBD2	TGTGCCAGCAGCTTGGGTAGCGGGGAGAGGACAGATACGCAGTATTTT	CASSLGSGERTDTQYF
TRBV10-2	once	TRBJ2-5	TRBD2	TGCGCCAGCAGTGATTACCTAGCGGGAGGTGGGACCCAGTACTTC	CASSDYLAGGGTQYF
TRBV11-3	.	TRBJ1-6	.	TGTGCCAGCAGCCTCCATGAGGCGCTTATCCCCCATTCACCCCTCCACTTT	CASSLHEALIPHSPLHF
TRBV9	once	TRBJ2-3	TRBD2	TGTGCCAGCAGCCCAGGACTAGCGGGGGGGAGCACAGATACGCAGTATTTT	CASSPGLAGGSTDTQYF
TRBV19	once	TRBJ2-1	TRBD1	TGTGCCAGTAGTATGTTCACAGGGGGATCGGGTTACAATGAGCAGTTCTTC	CASSMFTGGSGYNEQFF
TRBV7-9	once	TRBJ2-1	TRBD2	TGTGCCAGCAGTCCCCTGCCTAGCGGGAACAATGAGCAGTTCTTC	CASSPLPSGNNEQFF
TRBV4-3	.	TRBJ2-1	TRBD1	TGCGCCAGCAGCCAAGTTCGGGGACAGTACAATGAGCAGTTCTTC	CASSQVRGQYNEQFF
TRBV21-1	.	TRBJ1-3	.	TGTGCCAGCAGCAAACAAAGGGGACAGGGCCACTCTGGAAACACCATATATTTT	CASSKQRGQGHSGNTIYF
TRBV6-5	.	TRBJ1-2	.	TGTGCCAGCAGCCTCGGCGGGGGGAACTATGGCTACACCTTC	CASSLGGGNYGYTF
TRBV12-3/TRBV12-4	.	TRBJ1-1	.	TGTGCCAGCAGTTTTGAGACGGAGACTGAAGCTTTCTTT	CASSFETETEAFF
TRBV3-1/TRBV3-2	.	TRBJ2-7	.	TGTGCCAGCAGCTCCCCCCCCCTACACGAGCAGTACTTC	CASSSPPLHEQYF
TRBV18	once	TRBJ2-1	TRBD2	TGTGCCAGCTCACCCTCTCTAGCGGGGGGCACCTACAATGAGCAGTTCTTC	CASSPSLAGGTYNEQFF
TRBV5-1	.	TRBJ2-1	TRBD2	TGCGCCAGCAGCTTTAGCGGGAGAGGAAATGAGCAGTTCTTC	CASSFSGRGNEQFF
TRBV6-5	.	TRBJ1-2	TRBD1	TGTGCCAGCACGGACAGGGCTGGCTACACCTTC	CASTDRAGYTF
TRBV6-2/TRBV6-3	.	TRBJ1-2	.	TGTGCCAGCAGTTACCCGGGGGGTGGCTACACCTTC	CASSYPGGGYTF
TRBV27	.	TRBJ2-3	TRBD2	TGTGCCAGCAGTTATAAAGCGGGAGGGACGAGGGATACGCAGTATTTT	CASSYKAGGTRDTQYF
TRBV9	few	TRBJ2-1	TRBD1	TGTGCCAGCAGCCCAACAGGGGAGTTGAGGAGCAATGAGCAGTTCTTC	CASSPTGELRSNEQFF
TRBV6-4	once	TRBJ2-3	.	TGTGCCAGCGCCCAGGACCAGGGACACACAGATACGCAGTATTTT	CASAQDQGHTDTQYF
TRBV19	.	TRBJ1-2	TRBD1	TGTGCCAGTAATTCAGGGGGATCTAACTATGGCTACACCTTC	CASNSGGSNYGYTF
TRBV6-6	.	TRBJ1-1	.	TGTGCCAGCAGCGATCAGGGGATAAACACTGAAGCTTTCTTT	CASSDQGINTEAFF
TRBV7-8	.	TRBJ2-7	.	TGTGCCAGCAGCTTAGGACAGGACGAGCAGTACTTC	CASSLGQDEQYF
TRBV2	once	TRBJ1-6	TRBD1	TGTGCCAGCAGGGGGGGACAGTCCCTTAATTCACCCCTCCACTTT	CASRGGQSLNSPLHF
TRBV6-5	.	TRBJ1-2	TRBD1	TGTGCCAGCAGTTACTCAGGACAGGGGAACACCTATGGCTACACCTTC	CASSYSGQGNTYGYTF
TRBV19	.	TRBJ2-1	.	TGTGCCAGTAGTATAAGGTCAGGGGATGGTGGCAATGAGCAGTTCTTC	CASSIRSGDGGNEQFF
TRBV9	.	TRBJ2-3	TRBD2	TGTGCCAGCAGCGTCGCCGGACTAGCGGACACAGATACGCAGTATTTT	CASSVAGLADTDTQYF
TRBV19	.	TRBJ2-6	TRBD1	TGTGCCAGTAGCGTTACCGGGACAGACTTCTCTGGGGCCAACGTCCTGACTTTC	CASSVTGTDFSGANVLTF
TRBV19	.	TRBJ2-1	.	TGTGCCAGTAGGCAGACAGGACCGCTCTCCTACAATGAGCAGTTCTTC	CASRQTGPLSYNEQFF
TRBV7-3	.	TRBJ1-1	.	TGTGCCAGCAGCTTCAGGATGAACACTGAAGCTTTCTTT	CASSFRMNTEAFF
TRBV7-2	.	TRBJ2-3	.	TGTGCCAGCAGCCCTAACCCAGATACGCAGTATTTT	CASSPNPDTQYF
TRBV5-1	.	TRBJ1-2	.	TGCGCCAGCAGCCAAGATGGACCGGGGGGACATGGCTACACCTTC	CASSQDGPGGHGYTF